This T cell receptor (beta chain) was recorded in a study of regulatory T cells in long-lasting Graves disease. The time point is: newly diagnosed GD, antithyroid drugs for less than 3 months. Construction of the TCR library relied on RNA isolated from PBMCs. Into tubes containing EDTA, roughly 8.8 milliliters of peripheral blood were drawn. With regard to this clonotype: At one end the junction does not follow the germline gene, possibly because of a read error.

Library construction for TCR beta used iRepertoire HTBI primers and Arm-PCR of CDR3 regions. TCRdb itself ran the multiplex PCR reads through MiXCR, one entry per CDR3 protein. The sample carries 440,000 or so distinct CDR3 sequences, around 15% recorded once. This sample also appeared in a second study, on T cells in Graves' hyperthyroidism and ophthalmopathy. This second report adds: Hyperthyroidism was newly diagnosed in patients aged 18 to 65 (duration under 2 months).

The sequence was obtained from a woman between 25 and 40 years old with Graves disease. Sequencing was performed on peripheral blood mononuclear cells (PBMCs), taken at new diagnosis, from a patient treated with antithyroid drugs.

CDR3 sequence: CAGSLGQGAEAFF. As DNA, the CDR3 is TGCGCCGGCAGCTTAGGACAGGGGGCTGAAGCTTTCTTT. The chain couples TRBV5-1 to TRBJ1-1; 10 bases match TRBD1. Germline V gene data show CDR1 as SGHRS and CDR2 as YFSETQ. This CDR3 region has 13 residues.